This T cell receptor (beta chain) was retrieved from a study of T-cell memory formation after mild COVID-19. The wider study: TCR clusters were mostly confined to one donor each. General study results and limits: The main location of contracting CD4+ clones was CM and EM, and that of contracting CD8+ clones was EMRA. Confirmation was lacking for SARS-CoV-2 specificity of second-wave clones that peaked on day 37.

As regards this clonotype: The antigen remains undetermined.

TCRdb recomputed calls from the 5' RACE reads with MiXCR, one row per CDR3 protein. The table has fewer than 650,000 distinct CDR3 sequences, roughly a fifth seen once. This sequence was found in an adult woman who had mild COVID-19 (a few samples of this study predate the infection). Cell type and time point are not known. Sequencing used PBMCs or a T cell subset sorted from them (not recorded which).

CDR3 residues: CSDYRGEETQYF. The CDR3 DNA reads TGCAGTGATTACAGGGGAGAGGAGACCCAGTACTTC. This chain connects TRBV20-1 to TRBJ2-5, with 7 bases aligning to TRBD1. Germline trimming cut 7 bases from V and 5 bases from J; bases unmatched to any gene: 7. The germline CDR1 and CDR2 sequences are DFQATT and SNEGSKA (reference sequence). CDR3 size: 12 residues.